A single sample gave rise to the 32 T cell receptor beta chains below, sequenced in a study of OX40 agonist ivuxolimab in advanced cancers. The library was built by means of the immunoSEQ multiplex PCR assay. Here the immuneACCESS table is served through TCRdb, limited to in-frame sequences with V and J called. Missing clones are a known gap in these copies; in checked studies unresolved V genes cover under half, and the rest lacks a known reason. This sample gives 20,000 or so clones in total; approximately 80% of them show up just once. Clones ranked in the top ten supply approximately 15% of the sample. Source: CD4+ or CD8+ T cells sorted from blood, taken in a trial of the OX40 agonist ivuxolimab. These receptors were taken from an adult with an advanced solid tumor such as melanoma, head and neck, liver or kidney cancer.

The genes are TRBV5-6 and TRBJ2-3; the D gene is possibly TRBD2 (6 bases). CDR3 length: 17 amino acids. V lost 0 bases and J lost 1, with 15 bases in between. Looked up from germline, CDR1 is SGHDT and CDR2 is YYEEEE. CDR3: CASSLAVWASGTDTQYF. The DNA for the CDR3 is TGTGCCAGCAGCTTGGCCGTGTGGGCTAGCGGCACAGATACGCAGTATTTT.

The chain couples TRBV29-1 to TRBJ2-7; 9 bases match TRBD1. This CDR3 is 14 amino acids long. Germline V CDR1 and CDR2: SQVTM, ANQGSEA. V dropped 2 bases and J dropped 0; count of bases not matched to a gene: 2. The chain's CDR3 is CSVETTGGSYEQYF. The CDR3 region has the DNA TGCAGCGTTGAAACGACAGGGGGCTCCTACGAGCAGTACTTC.

The chain employs TRBV4-1 and TRBJ1-1; D is possibly TRBD1 (6 bases). Germline lookup yields CDR1 MGHRA and CDR2 YSYEKL. The CDR3 has 14 residues. Trimming left V 0 bases short and J 4 bases short, with 9 bases between. The CDR3 protein is CASSQDRGGTEAFF. The CDR3 DNA follows: TGCGCCAGCAGCCAAGATAGGGGGGGCACTGAAGCTTTCTTT.

This clone rates as medium-sized. The CDR3 loop is CASSRGGVGTSEAFF. In DNA form, the CDR3 reads TGTGCCAGCAGTAGGGGGGGCGTGGGTACCTCCGAAGCTTTCTTT. The chain links TRBV27 to TRBJ1-1, with a possible D match to TRBD1 (6 bases). The V gene lost 5 bases and the J gene lost 8 bases, with 21 bases spanning the gap. Germline assignment: CDR1 MNHEY and CDR2 SMNVEV (reference sequence). This CDR3 spans 15 amino acids.

The rearrangement links TRBV15 to TRBJ2-1; D remains ambiguous. Per germline, CDR1 LNHNV and CDR2 YYDKDF (reference sequence). Between the trimmed V and J ends, which lost 1 base and 9 bases, there was a span of 4 bases. The CDR3 has 11 amino acids. The DNA of the CDR3 is TGTGCCACCAGCAGAGTTGGTGAGCAGTTCTTC. Translation gives CATSRVGEQFF.

This sequence joins TRBV9 and TRBJ2-3, with TRBD2 matching 11 bases. CDR1 is SGDLS and CDR2 is YYNGEE in the germline V gene. Trimming removed 3 bases from V and 0 bases from J; junction bases left unmatched: 3. This CDR3 has 16 amino acids. The DNA for the CDR3 is TGTGCCAGCAGCGCCCGACTAGCGGGGAGCACAGATACGCAGTATTTT. This encodes CASSARLAGSTDTQYF.

V usage is TRBV5-8 and J usage is TRBJ1-5; D may be TRBD1 (6 bases). The CDR3 is made up of 16 amino acids. V lost 4 bases, J lost 7 bases, and 21 bases lay in between. Germline V gene sequence: CDR1 SGHTS, CDR2 YDEGEE. CDR3 nucleotide sequence: TGTGCCAGCAGCCCCGACGGAACAGGGTACGGACAGCCCCAGCATTTT. Translated, it gives CASSPDGTGYGQPQHF.

V is TRBV7-9 and J is TRBJ2-7; 9 bases map to TRBD1. The CDR3 covers 16 residues. Trimming took 5 bases from V and 1 from J; bases not matched to a gene: 9. Germline CDR1 reads SEHNR; CDR2 reads FQNEAQ (reference sequence). CDR3 nucleotides: TGTGCCAGCAGCCGAATAAAAGGACAGGGGTCCTACGAGCAGTACTTC. This sequence encodes CASSRIKGQGSYEQYF.

The rearrangement joins TRBV6-5 to TRBJ1-2; tentative D call: TRBD1 (6 bases). CDR1 MNHEY and CDR2 SVGAGI come from the germline V gene. CDR3 length: 13 residues. Trimming left V 6 bases short and J 7 bases short, with 15 bases between. In DNA, the CDR3 is TGTGCCAGCAGGACCACACAGGGAGGTGGCTACACCTTC. Amino acids: CASRTTQGGGYTF.

This clone is labeled medium-sized. CDR3 sequence (DNA): TGTGCCAGCAGTTACTCAGGGGTTGCTGGGGAGCTGTTTTTT. Translated: CASSYSGVAGELFF. The rearrangement links TRBV6-5 to TRBJ2-2; D perhaps matches TRBD1 (5 bases). V was shortened by 0 bases and J by 8 bases, with 10 bases between the two germline ends. This CDR3 is built from 14 residues. The germline gives CDR1 MNHEY, CDR2 SVGAGI.

This clone was counted a single time. The J gene is TRBJ2-1, the V gene TRBV2; D is tentatively TRBD1 or TRBD2 (5 bases each). Per germline, CDR1 SNHLY and CDR2 FYNNEI. The CDR3 sequence is 14 residues long. V lost 6 bases, J lost 4 bases, and 13 bases lay in between. CDR3 bases: TGTGCCAGCAGGACCGGGGCCTCTTACAATGAGCAGTTCTTC. The encoded protein is CASRTGASYNEQFF. Full variable domain (missing parts from reference TRBV2 and TRBJ2-1): EPEVTQTPSHQVTQMGQEVILRCVPISNHLYFYWYRQILGQKVEFLVSFYNNEISEKSEIFDDQFSVERPDGSNFTLKIRSTKLEDSAMYFCASRTGASYNEQFFGPGTRLTVL.

The V and J genes are TRBV4-2 and TRBJ2-1; D is perhaps TRBD2 (6 bases). Germline V gives CDR1 LGHNA, CDR2 YNFKEQ. This CDR3 contains 17 residues. V lost 0 bases and J lost 6, with 18 bases in between. For the CDR3, the DNA is TGTGCCAGCAGCCAAGATGGCCCCCAGGGAGCGGGCAATGAGCAGTTCTTC. Its protein product is CASSQDGPQGAGNEQFF.

CDR3 residues: CASSFTPTYEQYF. CDR3 in DNA: TGTGCCAGCAGTTTTACACCTACCTACGAGCAGTACTTC. This rearrangement joins TRBV27 to TRBJ2-7; unclear D gene. The germline V gene encodes CDR1 MNHEY and CDR2 SMNVEV (reference sequence). The CDR3 consists of 13 residues. V was pared by 3 bases and J by 2 bases, with 8 bases between.

This sequence joins TRBV5-4 and TRBJ2-1; D may correspond to TRBD1 or TRBD2 (5 bases each). CDR3 length: 11 residues. Germline CDR1 is SGHNT and CDR2 is YYREEE (reference sequence). V was clipped by 10 bases and J by 6 bases, with 11 bases between them. Here the CDR3 reads CAGTRGNEQFF. In nucleotides, the CDR3 is TGTGCCGGTACTAGGGGCAATGAGCAGTTCTTC.

This clone was detected only a few times. The gene calls are TRBV4-1 and TRBJ2-1, with 9 bases matching TRBD2. The germline V gene encodes CDR1 MGHRA and CDR2 YSYEKL. V shed 2 bases and J 2 bases; nucleotides not matched to a gene: 10. The CDR3 is 18 amino acids. CDR3 region: CASSQRPGTSRAYNEQFF. CDR3 coding DNA: TGCGCCAGCAGCCAACGGCCCGGGACTAGCAGGGCCTACAATGAGCAGTTCTTC.

The chain is built from TRBV4-3 and TRBJ1-1, with a tentative D call TRBD1 (6 bases). The germline CDR1 and CDR2 sequences are LGHNA and YSLEER. The CDR3 is 14 residues long. Between the trimmed V and J ends, which lost 4 bases and 3 bases, there was a span of 12 bases. The DNA for the CDR3 is TGCGCCAGCAGCCCCCGGGACACCTACACTGAAGCTTTCTTT. This codes for CASSPRDTYTEAFF.

V gene TRBV14 combines with J gene TRBJ2-7, with 7 bases identical to TRBD2. Per germline, CDR1 SGHDN and CDR2 FVKESK. Losses at the gene ends were 4 bases for V and 6 bases for J; bases not matched to a gene: 6. The CDR3 loop spans 13 amino acids. The CDR3 reads CASSLTRGSEQYF. CDR3 nucleotides: TGTGCCAGCAGCCTCACGCGGGGGTCCGAGCAGTACTTC. Based on the CDR3 plus reference TRBV14 and TRBJ2-7, the full variable domain is EAGVTQFPSHSVIEKGQTVTLRCDPISGHDNLYWYRRVMGKEIKFLLHFVKESKQDESGMPNNRFLAERTGGTYSTLKVQPAELEDSGVYFCASSLTRGSEQYFGPGTRLTVT.

The chain employs TRBV4-3 and TRBJ2-2, with D unresolved. CDR1 LGHNA and CDR2 YSLEER come from the germline V gene. Deletions cut 0 bases from V and 3 bases from J, with 14 bases between. CDR3 length: 17 residues. The CDR3 here is CASSQDRVSPDTGELFF. DNA for the CDR3: TGCGCCAGCAGCCAAGATAGGGTCTCTCCCGACACCGGGGAGCTGTTTTTT.

This clone has a handful of counts. J is TRBJ2-3 and V is TRBV19, with D tentatively TRBD1 or TRBD2 (5 bases each). V was shortened by 1 base and J by 6 bases, with 8 bases between the two germline ends. The CDR3 is 13 amino acids. CDR1 LNHDA and CDR2 SQIVND come from the germline V gene (reference sequence). DNA for the CDR3: TGTGCCAGTAGTATAGGAGGGGCGGATACGCAGTATTTT. Translating gives CASSIGGADTQYF.

The sample holds a few counts of this clone. V and J are TRBV7-8 and TRBJ2-7; 7 bases are a match to TRBD1. V lost 4 bases to trimming and J lost 1 base; unmatched junction nucleotides: 7. Germline assignment: CDR1 SGHVS and CDR2 FQNEAQ. This CDR3 is 15 amino acids long. The CDR3 sequence is CASSSGQELSYEQYF. CDR3 nucleotides: TGTGCCAGCAGCTCCGGACAGGAGCTATCCTACGAGCAGTACTTC.

Points on this clone: The junction differs from germline at one of its ends, possibly a read error. This chain connects TRBV19 to TRBJ2-7, with D tentatively TRBD1 (6 bases). The length of the CDR3 is 15 residues. CDR1 LNHDA and CDR2 SQIVND come from the germline V gene (reference sequence). The CDR3 nucleotides read TGTGCCAGTAGTTTAGACAGGCTCCCGAACTACGAGCAGTACTTC. Residues: CASSLDRLPNYEQYF. Looking up the rest from reference TRBV19 and TRBJ2-7 gives the full variable domain: DGGITQSPKYLFRKEGQNVTLSCEQNLNHDAMYWYRQDPGQGLRLIYYSQIVNDFQKGDIAEGYSVSREKKESFPLTVTSAQKNPTAFYLCASSLDRLPNYEQYFGPGTRLTVT.

V gene TRBV19 combines with J gene TRBJ1-1, with D perhaps TRBD1 (5 bases). Germline CDR1 LNHDA, CDR2 SQIVND (reference sequence). Between the trimmed V and J ends, which lost 4 bases and 5 bases, there was a span of 11 bases. The CDR3 has 13 residues. CDR3 DNA sequence: TGTGCCAGTAGTAACGGGGAGGGGACTGAAGCTTTCTTT. It specifies CASSNGEGTEAFF.

This chain links TRBV6-5 with TRBJ2-3; 11 positions agree with TRBD2. The CDR3 loop spans 16 amino acids. Trimming at V came to 4 bases and at J to 4 bases, leaving 7 bases not matched to a gene. CDR1 MNHEY and CDR2 SVGAGI come from the germline V gene. Here the CDR3 DNA reads TGTGCCAGCAGTTCTACTAGCGGGGGTGAGGCAGATACGCAGTATTTT. Its translation is CASSSTSGGEADTQYF.

The chain has TRBV7-3 and TRBJ2-1; TRBD2 aligns across 11 bases. V was pared by 5 bases and J by 4 bases, with 13 bases of the junction left unmatched. CDR3 length: 18 amino acids. Germline V CDR1 and CDR2: SGHTA, FQGTGA. CDR3 sequence reads: CASSLLAASGGLYNEQFF. CDR3 DNA sequence: TGTGCCAGCAGCCTACTTGCGGCTAGCGGGGGGCTTTACAATGAGCAGTTCTTC.

The V and J genes are TRBV4-3 and TRBJ1-2; a weak D match, TRBD1 (6 bases). V gave up 0 bases and J gave up 6 bases, with 14 bases separating them. Germline loops: CDR1 LGHNA, CDR2 YSLEER. The CDR3 is 15 amino acids. The CDR3 bases are TGCGCCAGCAGCCAAGAAAGAGAGGGGGTGCATGGCTACACCTTC. Encoded protein: CASSQEREGVHGYTF.

The chain uses TRBV10-3 and TRBJ2-3; D perhaps matches TRBD2 (6 bases). V was trimmed by 0 bases and J by 0 bases, leaving 10 bases between them. Germline V gene lookup returns CDR1 ENHRY and CDR2 SYGVKD. The CDR3 totals 16 residues. The CDR3 coding sequence is TGTGCCATCAGTGAGTCGGGACTGTCTAGCACAGATACGCAGTATTTT. Translating gives CAISESGLSSTDTQYF.

The J gene is TRBJ1-5, the V gene TRBV9; D not certain. The germline CDR1 and CDR2 sequences are SGDLS and YYNGEE. V lost 3 bases to trimming and J lost 5 bases, with 15 bases between them. The CDR3 is 15 amino acids. The CDR3, as DNA: TGTGCCAGCAGCGAGGACGGTATAGCACATCAGCCCCAGCATTTT. It is translated as CASSEDGIAHQPQHF.

This sequence joins TRBV9 and TRBJ2-1, with D perhaps matching TRBD2 (6 bases). CDR3 length: 13 residues. V was pared by 3 bases and J by 8 bases, with 12 bases between. CDR1 and CDR2 from the germline V gene are SGDLS and YYNGEE. The CDR3 DNA is TGTGCCAGCAGCGCCGGGACTGGGGATGAGCAGTTCTTC. It specifies CASSAGTGDEQFF.

The chain uses TRBV7-9 and TRBJ1-4, with D hard to call. The V gene's germline CDR1 is SEHNR and CDR2 FQNEAQ (reference sequence). The CDR3 covers 15 residues. Trimming removed 5 bases from V and 8 bases from J, with 18 bases in between. CDR3: CASSRTGGMEEKLFF. DNA of the CDR3: TGTGCCAGCAGCCGCACCGGCGGGATGGAGGAAAAACTGTTTTTT.

The chain couples TRBV14 to TRBJ2-5, with TRBD1 matching 7 bases. CDR3 length: 14 amino acids. Trimming at V came to 2 bases and at J to 2 bases, leaving 2 bases not matched to a gene. The germline gives CDR1 SGHDN, CDR2 FVKESK. DNA for the CDR3: TGTGCCAGCAGCCAACTGGGACAGCAAGAGACCCAGTACTTC. Protein: CASSQLGQQETQYF.

The chain couples TRBV6-5 to TRBJ2-7; 9 bases line up with TRBD1. Germline CDR1 MNHEY, CDR2 SVGAGI. This CDR3 is built from 14 residues. Trimming took 6 bases from V and 2 from J; bases not matched to a gene: 5. DNA for the CDR3: TGTGCCAGCAGCCAGCGACAGGGGGCCTACGAGCAGTACTTC. It is translated as CASSQRQGAYEQYF.

V gene TRBV9 combines with J gene TRBJ1-2; D gene unclear. There are 15 residues in the CDR3. V dropped 3 bases and J dropped 7 bases, with 19 bases sitting between them. The germline gives CDR1 SGDLS, CDR2 YYNGEE. The CDR3 coding sequence is TGTGCCAGCAGCGCAACATGGACGGCCTCGGCTGGCTACACCTTC. Its protein product is CASSATWTASAGYTF.